This entry concerns a single T cell receptor beta chain. Antigen: not known. Profiling relied on immunoSEQ multiplex PCR, and the TCRdb table lists in-frame clones only, not all of them. Of under 65,000 clones in the sample, roughly nine tenths were seen once. These data belong to a study of OX40 agonist ivuxolimab in advanced cancers. Study as a whole: Patients received intravenous ivuxolimab every 2 weeks at 0.01 to 10 mg/kg. General study results and limits: Compared with CD4+, CD8+ T cells on average had more expanded clones. Among the nonresponders, some also had low normalized T-cell clonal expansion.

Germline loops: CDR1 SGDLS, CDR2 YYNGEE. The V end lost 0 bases, the J end lost 2 bases, and 9 bases lay between the germline ends. This CDR3 region has 14 residues. This TCR derives from an adult with an advanced solid tumor such as melanoma, head and neck, liver or kidney cancer. The material sequenced was CD4+ or CD8+ T cells sorted from blood, taken in a trial of the OX40 agonist ivuxolimab. This chain joins TRBV9 and TRBJ2-7; the D is unclear. CDR3 sequence (DNA): TGTGCCAGCAGCGTAGAAGGTCGAGCCTACGAGCAGTACTTC. Amino acids: CASSVEGRAYEQYF.